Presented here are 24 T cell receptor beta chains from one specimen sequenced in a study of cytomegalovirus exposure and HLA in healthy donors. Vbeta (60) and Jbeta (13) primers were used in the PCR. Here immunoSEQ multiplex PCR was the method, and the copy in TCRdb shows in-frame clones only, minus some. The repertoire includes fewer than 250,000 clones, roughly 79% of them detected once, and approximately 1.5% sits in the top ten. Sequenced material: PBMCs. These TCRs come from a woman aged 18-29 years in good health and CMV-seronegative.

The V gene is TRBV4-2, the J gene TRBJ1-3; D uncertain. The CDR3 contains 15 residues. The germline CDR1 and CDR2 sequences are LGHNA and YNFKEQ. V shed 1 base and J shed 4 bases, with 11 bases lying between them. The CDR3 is CASSQGNENGNTIYF. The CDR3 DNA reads TGTGCCAGCAGCCAAGGTAACGAGAACGGAAACACCATATATTTT.

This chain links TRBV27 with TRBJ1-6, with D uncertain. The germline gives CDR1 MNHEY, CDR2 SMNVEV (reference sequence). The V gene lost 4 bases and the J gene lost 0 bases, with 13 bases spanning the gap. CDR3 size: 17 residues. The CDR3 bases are TGTGCCAGCAGTTCAAGGACTTACAGCTCCTATAATTCACCCCTCCACTTT. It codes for CASSSRTYSSYNSPLHF.

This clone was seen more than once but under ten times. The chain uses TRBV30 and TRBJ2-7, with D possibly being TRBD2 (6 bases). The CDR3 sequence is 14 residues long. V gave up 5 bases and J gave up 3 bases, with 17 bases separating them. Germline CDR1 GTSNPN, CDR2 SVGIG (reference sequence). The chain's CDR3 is CAWGGKGLVYEQYF. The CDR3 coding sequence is TGTGCCTGGGGGGGAAAGGGACTGGTCTACGAGCAGTACTTC.

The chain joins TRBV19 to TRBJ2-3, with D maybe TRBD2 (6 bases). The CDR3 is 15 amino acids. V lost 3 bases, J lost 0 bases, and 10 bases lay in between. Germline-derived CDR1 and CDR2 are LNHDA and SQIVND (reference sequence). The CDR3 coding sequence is TGTGCCAGTAGTATGGGAGGTCTTAGCACAGATACGCAGTATTTT. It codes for CASSMGGLSTDTQYF.

The CDR3 DNA sequence: TGCGCCAGCGCCGACAGTTATTCCACTGAAGCTTTCTTT. Translation gives CASADSYSTEAFF. The chain employs TRBV4-3 and TRBJ1-1, with a tentative D call TRBD1 (5 bases). CDR3 length: 13 amino acids. V shed 8 bases and J shed 4 bases, with 14 bases lying between them. The V gene's germline CDR1 is LGHNA and CDR2 YSLEER.

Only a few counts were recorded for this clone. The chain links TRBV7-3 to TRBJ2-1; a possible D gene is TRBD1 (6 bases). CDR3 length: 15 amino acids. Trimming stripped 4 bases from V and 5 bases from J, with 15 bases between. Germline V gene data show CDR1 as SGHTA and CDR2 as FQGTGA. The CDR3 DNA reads TGTGCCAGCAGCTCCACAGGGTTTAGCGACAATGAGCAGTTCTTC. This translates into CASSSTGFSDNEQFF.

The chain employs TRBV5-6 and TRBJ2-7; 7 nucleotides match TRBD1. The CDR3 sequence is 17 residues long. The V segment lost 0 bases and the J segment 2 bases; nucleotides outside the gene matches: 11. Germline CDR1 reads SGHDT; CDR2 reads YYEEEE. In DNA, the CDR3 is TGTGCCAGCAGCTTGGCGTTCCTTGGGACAGAAGCCTACGAGCAGTACTTC. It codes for CASSLAFLGTEAYEQYF.

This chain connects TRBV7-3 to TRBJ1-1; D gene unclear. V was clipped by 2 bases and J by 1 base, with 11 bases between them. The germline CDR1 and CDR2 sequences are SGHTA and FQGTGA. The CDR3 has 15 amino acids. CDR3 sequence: CASSLVRRRNTEAFF. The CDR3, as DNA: TGTGCCAGCAGCTTAGTTAGACGGAGGAACACTGAAGCTTTCTTT.

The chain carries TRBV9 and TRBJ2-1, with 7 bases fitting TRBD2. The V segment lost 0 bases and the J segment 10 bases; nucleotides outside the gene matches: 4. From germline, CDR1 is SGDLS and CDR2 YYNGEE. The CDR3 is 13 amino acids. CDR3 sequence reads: CASSVGPREEQFF. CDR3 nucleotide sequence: TGTGCCAGCAGCGTAGGGCCGCGGGAGGAGCAGTTCTTC.

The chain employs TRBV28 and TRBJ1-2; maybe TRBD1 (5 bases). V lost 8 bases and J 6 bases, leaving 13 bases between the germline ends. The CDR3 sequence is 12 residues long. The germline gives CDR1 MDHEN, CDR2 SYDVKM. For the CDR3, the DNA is TGTGCCAGCTCCGGAAGGGGTCATGGCTACACCTTC. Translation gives CASSGRGHGYTF.

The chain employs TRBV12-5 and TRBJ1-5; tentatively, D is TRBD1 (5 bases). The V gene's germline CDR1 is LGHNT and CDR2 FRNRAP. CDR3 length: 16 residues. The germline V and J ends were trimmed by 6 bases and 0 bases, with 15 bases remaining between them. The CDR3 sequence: CASGFAGGYSNQPQHF. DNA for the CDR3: TGTGCTAGTGGCTTCGCGGGGGGTTATAGCAATCAGCCCCAGCATTTT.

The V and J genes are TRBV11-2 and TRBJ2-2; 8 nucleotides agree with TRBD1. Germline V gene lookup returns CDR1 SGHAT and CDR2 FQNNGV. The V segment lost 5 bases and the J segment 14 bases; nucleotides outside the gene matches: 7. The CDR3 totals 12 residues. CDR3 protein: CASSLGQARLFF. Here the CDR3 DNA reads TGTGCCAGCAGCCTGGGACAGGCTCGTCTGTTTTTT.

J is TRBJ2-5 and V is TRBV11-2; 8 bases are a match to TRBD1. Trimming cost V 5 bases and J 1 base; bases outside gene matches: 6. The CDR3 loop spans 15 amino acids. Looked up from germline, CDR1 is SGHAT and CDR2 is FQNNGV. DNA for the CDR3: TGTGCCAGCAGCACCGGACAGGGCACCCAAGAGACCCAGTACTTC. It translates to CASSTGQGTQETQYF.

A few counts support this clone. The CDR3 DNA reads as TGTGCCAGCAGATTCCGGGACAGGGCCCACGAGCAGTACTTC. This sequence encodes CASRFRDRAHEQYF. The chain combines TRBV27 with TRBJ2-7, with 9 bases that match TRBD1. Trimming cost V 6 bases and J 5 bases; bases outside gene matches: 8. The CDR3 extends over 14 amino acids. Germline V gives CDR1 MNHEY, CDR2 SMNVEV (reference sequence).

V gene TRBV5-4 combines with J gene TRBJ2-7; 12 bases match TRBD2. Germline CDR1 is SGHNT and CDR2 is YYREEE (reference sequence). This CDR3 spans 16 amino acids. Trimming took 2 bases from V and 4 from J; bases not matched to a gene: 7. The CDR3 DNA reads TGTGCCAGCAGCTTTGATCTAGCGGGAGGGCTGTACGAGCAGTACTTC. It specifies CASSFDLAGGLYEQYF.

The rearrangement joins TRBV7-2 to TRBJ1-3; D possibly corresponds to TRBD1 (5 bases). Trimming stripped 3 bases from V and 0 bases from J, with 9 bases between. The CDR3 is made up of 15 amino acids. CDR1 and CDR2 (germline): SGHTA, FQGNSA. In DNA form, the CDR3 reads TGTGCCAGCAGCTTTGCCCAGGGCTCTGGAAACACCATATATTTT. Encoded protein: CASSFAQGSGNTIYF.

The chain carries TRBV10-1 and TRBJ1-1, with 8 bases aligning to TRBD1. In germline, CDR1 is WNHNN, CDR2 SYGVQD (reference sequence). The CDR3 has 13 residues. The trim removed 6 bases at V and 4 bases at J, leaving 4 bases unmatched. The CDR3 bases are TGCGCCAGCAGCATCACAGGGGGCACTGAAGCTTTCTTT. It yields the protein CASSITGGTEAFF.

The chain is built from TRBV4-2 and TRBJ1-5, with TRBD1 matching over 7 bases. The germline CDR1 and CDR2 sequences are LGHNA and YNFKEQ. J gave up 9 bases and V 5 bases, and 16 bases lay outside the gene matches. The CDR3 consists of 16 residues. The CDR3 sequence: CASSYEGQTGKWPQHF. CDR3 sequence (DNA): TGTGCCAGCAGCTACGAGGGACAGACCGGAAAATGGCCCCAGCATTTT.

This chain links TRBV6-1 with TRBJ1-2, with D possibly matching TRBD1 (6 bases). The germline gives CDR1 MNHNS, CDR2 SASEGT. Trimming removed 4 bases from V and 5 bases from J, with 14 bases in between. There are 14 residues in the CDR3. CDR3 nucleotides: TGTGCCAGCAGTGGCGGGGGCCCCCCGTATGGCTACACCTTC. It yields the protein CASSGGGPPYGYTF.

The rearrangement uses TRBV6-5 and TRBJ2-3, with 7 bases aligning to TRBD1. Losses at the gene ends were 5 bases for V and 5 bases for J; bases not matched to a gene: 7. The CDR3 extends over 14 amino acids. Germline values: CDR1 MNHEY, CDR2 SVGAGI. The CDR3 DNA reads TGTGCCAGCAGTCGACAGGGTCGCGGAGATACGCAGTATTTT. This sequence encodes CASSRQGRGDTQYF.

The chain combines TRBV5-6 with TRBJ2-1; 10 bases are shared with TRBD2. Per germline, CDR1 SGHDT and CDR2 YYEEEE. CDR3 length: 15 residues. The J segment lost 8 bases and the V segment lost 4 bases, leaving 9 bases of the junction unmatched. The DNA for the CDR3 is TGTGCCAGCAGCCGAAGCGGGGGGGCCAAGGATGAGCAGTTCTTC. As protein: CASSRSGGAKDEQFF.

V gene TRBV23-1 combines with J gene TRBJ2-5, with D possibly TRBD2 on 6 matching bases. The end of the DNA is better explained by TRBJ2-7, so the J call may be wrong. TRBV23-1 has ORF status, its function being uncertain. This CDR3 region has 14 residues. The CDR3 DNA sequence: TGCGCCAGCAGTCATGGGAGGCAGCCCTACGAGCAGTACTTC. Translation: CASSHGRQPYEQYF.

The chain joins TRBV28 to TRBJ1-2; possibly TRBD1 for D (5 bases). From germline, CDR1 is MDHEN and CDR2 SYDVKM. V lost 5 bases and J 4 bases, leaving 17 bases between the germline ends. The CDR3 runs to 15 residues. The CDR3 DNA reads TGTGCCAGCAGTCCCGGGGGAGCTCAAGTCTATGGCTACACCTTC. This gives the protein CASSPGGAQVYGYTF.

The chain's CDR3 is CASSIGTGTGVGQPQHF. The DNA for the CDR3 is TGTGCCAGTAGTATAGGCACCGGCACAGGGGTGGGTCAGCCCCAGCATTTT. The chain is built from TRBV19 and TRBJ1-5; TRBD1 aligns across 7 bases. Germline loops: CDR1 LNHDA, CDR2 SQIVND (reference sequence). The CDR3 consists of 17 residues. Trimming at V came to 1 base and at J to 6 bases, leaving 12 bases not matched to a gene.